Shown below are 22 T cell receptor beta chains from a single sample sequenced in a study of CD8 T cells in Susac syndrome. RNA totalling about 0.45 to 1 ug underwent reverse transcription with random hexamers. MiXCR, run by TCRdb on the immunoSEQ multiplex PCR reads, gives a single entry per CDR3 protein. The data show approximately 200,000 distinct CDR3 sequences, around 96% seen once. The specimen sequenced was CD4+ T cells from PBMCs. These receptors were obtained from a human donor with multiple sclerosis.

The CDR3 coding sequence is TGTGCCAGCAGCTTAGGGGACATCCGCTCTGGGGCCAACGTCCTGACTTTC. It encodes CASSLGDIRSGANVLTF. This sequence joins TRBV7-9 and TRBJ2-6; D perhaps matches TRBD1 (6 bases). This CDR3 is 17 amino acids long. The V and J ends lost 1 base and 0 bases respectively, with 10 bases between them. Germline-derived CDR1 and CDR2 are SEHNR and FQNEAQ (reference sequence).

This chain links TRBV30 with TRBJ1-2; TRBD1 might be the D (5 bases). This CDR3 comprises 14 residues. Germline V gives CDR1 GTSNPN, CDR2 SVGIG (reference sequence). V was shortened by 7 bases and J by 4 bases, with 19 bases between the two germline ends. The CDR3 DNA is TGTGCCTCCATGGGGCAGGGCCGTAGCTATGGCTACACCTTC. This sequence encodes CASMGQGRSYGYTF.

J is TRBJ1-2 and V is TRBV29-1, with a possible D match to TRBD1 (5 bases). The CDR3 sequence is 13 residues long. V dropped 3 bases and J dropped 5 bases, with 13 bases sitting between them. The germline V gene encodes CDR1 SQVTM and CDR2 ANQGSEA. CDR3 sequence: CSVDLGQAYGYTF. The CDR3 DNA follows: TGCAGCGTTGACCTGGGGCAGGCATATGGCTACACCTTC.

The CDR3 bases are TGTGCCAGCAGCCGGACAGGGTATAATGAAAAACTGTTTTTT. It is translated as CASSRTGYNEKLFF. The rearrangement joins TRBV7-2 to TRBJ1-4; the match to TRBD1 covers 8 bases. V was pared by 5 bases and J by 4 bases, with 3 bases of the junction left unmatched. The CDR3 runs to 14 residues. Per germline, CDR1 SGHTA and CDR2 FQGNSA. Variable domain in full (rest from reference TRBV7-2 and TRBJ1-4): GAGVSQSPSNKVTEKGKDVELRCDPISGHTALYWYRQSLGQGLEFLIYFQGNSAPDKSGLPSDRFSAERTGGSVSTLTIQRTQQEDSAVYLCASSRTGYNEKLFFGSGTQLSVL.

The gene calls are TRBV9 and TRBJ1-2; D unclear. The CDR3 totals 14 residues. Trimming left V 3 bases short and J 0 bases short, with 9 bases between. Germline V CDR1 and CDR2: SGDLS, YYNGEE. The CDR3 DNA follows: TGTGCCAGCAGCGGGCGGACTTCTAACTATGGCTACACCTTC. This translates into CASSGRTSNYGYTF.

This clonotype has a handful of counts. The chain links TRBV27 to TRBJ1-1, with D unresolved. The CDR3 spans 15 residues. Germline V CDR1 and CDR2: MNHEY, SMNVEV (reference sequence). Trimming cost V 5 bases and J 1 base, with 14 bases left between them. The CDR3 DNA sequence: TGTGCCAGCAGTCCTTGGACTGCTGCGAACACTGAAGCTTTCTTT. Translated: CASSPWTAANTEAFF.

The chain joins TRBV4-1 to TRBJ2-5, with D perhaps TRBD2 (6 bases). Germline loops: CDR1 MGHRA, CDR2 YSYEKL. The CDR3 extends over 14 amino acids. Trimming pared 3 bases from V and 7 bases from J, leaving 15 bases between. In DNA form, the CDR3 reads TGCGCCAGCAGCCAGGCCGGGGGAATTGGGACCCAGTACTTC. Translating gives CASSQAGGIGTQYF.

CDR3 DNA: TGTGCCAGCAGCTCCGGACTATTTCGAAATACGCAGTATTTT. Amino acids: CASSSGLFRNTQYF. The chain links TRBV11-2 to TRBJ2-3; D possibly corresponds to TRBD2 (6 bases). The CDR3 has 14 residues. Trimming stripped 4 bases from V and 7 bases from J, with 15 bases between. Per germline, CDR1 SGHAT and CDR2 FQNNGV.

The V call is TRBV30, the J call TRBJ1-1; no firm D call. CDR1 and CDR2 (germline): GTSNPN, SVGIG (reference sequence). The CDR3 has 11 amino acids. The V gene lost 0 bases and the J gene lost 7 bases, with 6 bases spanning the gap. The CDR3 loop reads CAWSVEVEAFF. CDR3 sequence (DNA): TGTGCCTGGAGTGTAGAGGTTGAAGCTTTCTTT. Filled out from reference TRBV30 and TRBJ1-1, the complete variable domain reads SQTIHQWPATLVQPVGSPLSLECTVEGTSNPNLYWYRQAAGRGLQLLFYSVGIGQISSEVPQNLSASRPQDRQFILSSKKLLLSDSGFYLCAWSVEVEAFFGQGTRLTVV.

The chain joins TRBV19 to TRBJ2-7; D gene ambiguous. The V end was cut by 2 bases, the J end by 5 bases, with 4 bases between. This CDR3 is built from 11 residues. The germline gives CDR1 LNHDA, CDR2 SQIVND (reference sequence). The chain's CDR3 is CASSISDEQYF. The CDR3 nucleotides are TGTGCCAGTAGTATAAGTGACGAGCAGTACTTC.

This clonotype was seen once. The CDR3 DNA is TGTGCCTGGAGTGTAAGTGGCAATTCACCCCTCCACTTT. Translated: CAWSVSGNSPLHF. The chain couples TRBV30 to TRBJ1-6; D gene uncertain. V gave up 0 bases and J gave up 7 bases, with 7 bases separating them. The CDR3 sequence is 13 residues long. The germline V gene encodes CDR1 GTSNPN and CDR2 SVGIG (reference sequence).

The chain employs TRBV10-3 and TRBJ2-1; TRBD2 aligns across 7 bases. This CDR3 spans 15 amino acids. From germline, CDR1 is ENHRY and CDR2 SYGVKD. V trimming: 10 bases; J trimming: 9 bases; junction bases outside the gene matches: 18. The CDR3 sequence: CASIGVSGFRGEQFF. The CDR3 bases are TGTGCCAGTATCGGGGTTAGCGGGTTTCGCGGTGAGCAGTTCTTC.

V usage is TRBV7-8 and J usage is TRBJ1-1, with a weak D call TRBD1 (6 bases). This CDR3 is built from 15 residues. CDR1 is SGHVS and CDR2 is FQNEAQ in the germline V gene. V was shortened by 8 bases and J by 3 bases, with 19 bases between the two germline ends. CDR3 protein: CASARRRGADTEAFF. CDR3 sequence (DNA): TGTGCCAGCGCCCGGCGGAGGGGGGCGGACACTGAAGCTTTCTTT.

The chain joins TRBV5-1 to TRBJ2-7; the match to TRBD1 covers 8 bases. CDR3 length equals 14 residues. CDR1 and CDR2 (germline): SGHRS, YFSETQ. After removal of 3 bases from V and 3 bases from J, the junction contained 5 bases not matched to a gene. The DNA of the CDR3 is TGCGCCAGCAGCTCGGGACAGGAGAACTACGAGCAGTACTTC. It translates to CASSSGQENYEQYF.

This clonotype was recorded once. This chain links TRBV3-1 with TRBJ2-7; the D gene could be TRBD1 or TRBD2 (5 bases each). V dropped 4 bases and J dropped 3 bases, with 10 bases sitting between them. CDR1 is LGHDT, CDR2 YNNKEL, per germline (reference sequence). The CDR3 runs to 13 residues. The CDR3 loop reads CASSREGIYEQYF. Written as DNA, the CDR3 is TGTGCCAGCAGCCGCGAGGGGATCTACGAGCAGTACTTC.

The V and J genes are TRBV20-1 and TRBJ2-3; no definite D call. The CDR3 has 11 residues. Germline-derived CDR1 and CDR2 are DFQATT and SNEGSKA (reference sequence). With 3 bases removed from V and 3 bases from J, the gap between germline ends came to 4 bases. CDR3: CSASETDTQYF. As DNA, the CDR3 is TGCAGTGCTAGTGAAACAGATACGCAGTATTTT.

The V call is TRBV24-1, the J call TRBJ1-4, with D possibly matching TRBD1 (5 bases). Germline values: CDR1 KGHDR, CDR2 SFDVKD. The CDR3 runs to 16 residues. V gave up 3 bases and J gave up 7 bases, with 17 bases separating them. The CDR3 protein is CATSDIPTADVEKLFF. CDR3 in DNA: TGTGCCACCAGTGATATACCGACAGCCGACGTTGAAAAACTGTTTTTT.

The gene calls are TRBV5-1 and TRBJ1-1; D may be TRBD1 (6 bases). Per germline, CDR1 SGHRS and CDR2 YFSETQ. Between the trimmed V and J ends, which lost 0 bases and 1 base, there was a span of 7 bases. CDR3 length: 14 residues. CDR3 DNA: TGCGCCAGCAGCTTGGCCAGGGGGAACACTGAAGCTTTCTTT. Protein: CASSLARGNTEAFF.

This chain links TRBV5-1 with TRBJ2-6, with 8 bases aligning to TRBD1. The J segment lost 0 bases and the V segment lost 1 base, leaving 6 bases of the junction unmatched. Germline V CDR1 and CDR2: SGHRS, YFSETQ. The CDR3 contains 18 residues. The CDR3 here is CASSLYQGAPSGANVLTF. The CDR3, as DNA: TGCGCCAGCAGCTTGTATCAGGGGGCCCCCTCTGGGGCCAACGTCCTGACTTTC. Together with reference TRBV5-1 and TRBJ2-6, the CDR3 gives the full variable domain: KAGVTQTPRYLIKTRGQQVTLSCSPISGHRSVSWYQQTPGQGLQFLFEYFSETQRNKGNFPGRFSGRQFSNSRSEMNVSTLELGDSALYLCASSLYQGAPSGANVLTFGAGSRLTVL.

This clonotype was seen once. The chain recombines TRBV3-1 with TRBJ1-2; the D is unclear. Germline assignment: CDR1 LGHDT and CDR2 YNNKEL (reference sequence). The V and J ends lost 0 bases and 4 bases respectively, with 9 bases between them. CDR3 length equals 14 residues. The CDR3 sequence: CASSQEGLPYGYTF. The DNA for the CDR3 is TGTGCCAGCAGCCAAGAAGGACTGCCCTATGGCTACACCTTC.

DNA of the CDR3: TGTGCCTGGAGTACCCACAGCTACGAGCAGTACTTC. Protein sequence: CAWSTHSYEQYF. This rearrangement joins TRBV30 to TRBJ2-7, with D unresolved. The CDR3 length is 12 residues. Germline CDR1 is GTSNPN and CDR2 is SVGIG (reference sequence). V was trimmed by 2 bases and J by 3 bases, leaving 8 bases between them.

Remarks on this clonotype: Because the CDR3's place on the DNA is in doubt, the DNA is left out and the CDR3 is given as listed by TCRdb. The V gene is TRBV27, the J gene TRBJ2-1; the table gives TRBD1 as D, unverified against the DNA. CDR1 and CDR2 from the germline V gene are MNHEY and SMNVEV (reference sequence). The CDR3 length equals 16 residues, ends included. The CDR3 reads CASSSSGLAANNEQFF.